The sequence of this T cell receptor beta chain was determined in a study of technical replicates of blood from several donors. Here immunoSEQ multiplex PCR was the method, and the copy in TCRdb shows in-frame clones only, minus some. The sample includes roughly 70,000 clones, approximately 90% of them seen just once. The CDR3 length is 15 residues. The V end lost 5 bases, the J end lost 0 bases, and 11 bases lay between the germline ends. The V gene's germline CDR1 is MNHEY and CDR2 SMNVEV (reference sequence). The sample taken for sequencing was PBMCs. V usage is TRBV27 and J usage is TRBJ1-5; D gene ambiguous. The source of this sequence is a human donor in good health. Some clones in this sample may be carry-over from other donors' samples. DNA of the CDR3: TGTGCCAGCAGTATGATGGGCAATAGCAATCAGCCCCAGCATTTT. This translates into CASSMMGNSNQPQHF.